Reported below is one TCR beta chain. This sample stems from a study of CD8 T cells in Susac syndrome. TCR beta sequencing was performed on blood CD8+ and CD4+ T cells. The multiple sclerosis controls were treatment-naive patients, and their relapsing-remitting disease was stable or active. TEMRA cells were FACS-enriched, with CD8+ and CD4+ T cells isolated negatively. Random hexamers were used to reverse transcribe the RNA input (roughly 0.5 to 1 ug). TCR beta CDR3 was amplified by immunoSEQ covering 54 Vbeta and 13 Jbeta. Each CDR3 protein is one row after TCRdb ran MiXCR on the immunoSEQ multiplex PCR reads. The profile shows roughly 200,000 distinct CDR3 sequences, about 95% of them singletons. This CDR3 contains 15 residues. Germline CDR1 SGHAT, CDR2 FQDESV (reference sequence). V was cut by 8 bases and J by 8 bases, with 22 bases left in between.

Sequencing was performed on CD4+ T cells from PBMCs. The J gene is TRBJ2-4, the V gene TRBV11-1; possibly TRBD1 for D (7 bases). The source of this sequence is a human donor with multiple sclerosis. CDR3 amino acids: CASRRAGQSYDIQYF. CDR3 DNA: TGTGCCAGCCGCAGGGCGGGACAGTCTTACGACATTCAGTACTTC.